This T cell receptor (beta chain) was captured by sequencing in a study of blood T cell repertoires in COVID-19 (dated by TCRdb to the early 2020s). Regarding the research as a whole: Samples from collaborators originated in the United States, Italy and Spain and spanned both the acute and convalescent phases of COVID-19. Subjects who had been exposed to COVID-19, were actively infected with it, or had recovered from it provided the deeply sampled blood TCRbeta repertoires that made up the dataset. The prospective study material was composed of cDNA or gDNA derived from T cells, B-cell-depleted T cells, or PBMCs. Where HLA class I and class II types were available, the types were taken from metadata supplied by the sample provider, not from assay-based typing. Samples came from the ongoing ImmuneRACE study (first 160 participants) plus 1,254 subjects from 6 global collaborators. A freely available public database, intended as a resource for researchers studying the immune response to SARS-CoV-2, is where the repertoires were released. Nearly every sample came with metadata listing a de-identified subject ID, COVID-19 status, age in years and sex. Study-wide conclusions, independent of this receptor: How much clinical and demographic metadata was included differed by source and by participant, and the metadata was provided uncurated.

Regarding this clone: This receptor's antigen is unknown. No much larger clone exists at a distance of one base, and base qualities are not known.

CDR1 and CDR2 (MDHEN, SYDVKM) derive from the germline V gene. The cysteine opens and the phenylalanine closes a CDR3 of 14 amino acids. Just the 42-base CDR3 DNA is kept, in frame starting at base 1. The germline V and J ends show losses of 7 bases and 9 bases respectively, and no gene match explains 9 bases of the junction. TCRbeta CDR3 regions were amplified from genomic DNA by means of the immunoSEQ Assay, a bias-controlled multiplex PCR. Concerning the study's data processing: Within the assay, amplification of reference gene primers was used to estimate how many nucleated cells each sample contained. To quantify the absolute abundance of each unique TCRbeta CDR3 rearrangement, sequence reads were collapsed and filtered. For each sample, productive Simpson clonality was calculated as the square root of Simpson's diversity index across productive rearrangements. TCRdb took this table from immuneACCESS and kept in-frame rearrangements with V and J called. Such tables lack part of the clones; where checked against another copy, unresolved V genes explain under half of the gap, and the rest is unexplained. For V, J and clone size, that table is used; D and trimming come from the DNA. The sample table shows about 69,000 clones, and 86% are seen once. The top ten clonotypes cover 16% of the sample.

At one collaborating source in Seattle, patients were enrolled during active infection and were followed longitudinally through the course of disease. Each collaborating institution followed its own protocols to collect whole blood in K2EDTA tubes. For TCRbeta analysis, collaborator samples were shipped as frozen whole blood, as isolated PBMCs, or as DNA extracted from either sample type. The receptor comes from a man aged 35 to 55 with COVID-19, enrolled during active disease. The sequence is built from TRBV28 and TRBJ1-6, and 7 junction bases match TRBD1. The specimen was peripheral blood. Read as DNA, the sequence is TGTGCCAGCATCCTAACAGGGGAAGGTTCACCCCTCCACTTT. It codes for CASILTGEGSPLHF.